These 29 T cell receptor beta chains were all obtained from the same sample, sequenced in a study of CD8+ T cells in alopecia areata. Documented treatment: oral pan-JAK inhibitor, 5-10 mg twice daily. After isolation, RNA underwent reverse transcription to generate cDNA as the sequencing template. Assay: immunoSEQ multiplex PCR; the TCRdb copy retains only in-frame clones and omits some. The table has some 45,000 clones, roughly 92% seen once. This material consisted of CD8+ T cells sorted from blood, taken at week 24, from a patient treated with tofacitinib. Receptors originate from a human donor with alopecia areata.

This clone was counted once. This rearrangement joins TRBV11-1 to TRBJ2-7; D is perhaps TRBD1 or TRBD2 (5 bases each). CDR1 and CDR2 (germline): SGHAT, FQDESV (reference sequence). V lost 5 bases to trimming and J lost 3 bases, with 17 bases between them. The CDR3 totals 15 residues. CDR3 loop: CASSPDYGAVYEQYF. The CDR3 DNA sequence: TGTGCCAGCAGCCCAGACTACGGGGCGGTCTACGAGCAGTACTTC.

The CDR3 loop is CASSSTTDTQYF. Here the CDR3 DNA reads TGTGCCAGCAGCTCGACCACAGATACGCAGTATTTT. The chain joins TRBV7-9 to TRBJ2-3; D is uncertain. The CDR3 runs to 12 residues. Germline CDR1 is SEHNR and CDR2 is FQNEAQ (reference sequence). Deletions cut 4 bases from V and 2 bases from J, with 4 bases between.

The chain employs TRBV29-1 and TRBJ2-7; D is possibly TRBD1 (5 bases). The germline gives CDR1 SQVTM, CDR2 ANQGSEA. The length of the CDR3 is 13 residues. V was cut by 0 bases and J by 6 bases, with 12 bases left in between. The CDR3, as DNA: TGCAGCGTTGAAGATAGTGCGCAGGGCGAGCAGTACTTC. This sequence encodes CSVEDSAQGEQYF.

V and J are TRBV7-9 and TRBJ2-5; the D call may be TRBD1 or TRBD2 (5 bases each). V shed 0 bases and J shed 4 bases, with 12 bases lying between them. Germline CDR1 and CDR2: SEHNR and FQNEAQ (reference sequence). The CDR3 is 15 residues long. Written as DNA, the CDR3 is TGTGCCAGCAGCTTAGCGGGACGGGCCTTAGAGACCCAGTACTTC. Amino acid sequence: CASSLAGRALETQYF.

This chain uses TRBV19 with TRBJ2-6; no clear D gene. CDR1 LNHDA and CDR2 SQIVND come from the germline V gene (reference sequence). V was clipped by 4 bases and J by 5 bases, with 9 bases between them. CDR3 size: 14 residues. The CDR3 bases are TGTGCCAGTAGTACCGCAGCCTGGGCCAACGTCCTGACTTTC. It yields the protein CASSTAAWANVLTF.

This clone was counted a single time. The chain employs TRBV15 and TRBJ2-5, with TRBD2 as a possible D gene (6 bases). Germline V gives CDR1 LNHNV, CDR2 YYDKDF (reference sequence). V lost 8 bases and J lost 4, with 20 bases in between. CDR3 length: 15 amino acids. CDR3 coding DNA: TGTGCCACCGGGAGGCTGGCCAGAGGGGCAGAGACCCAGTACTTC. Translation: CATGRLARGAETQYF. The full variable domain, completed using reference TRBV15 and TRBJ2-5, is DAMVIQNPRYQVTQFGKPVTLSCSQTLNHNVMYWYQQKSSQAPKLLFHYYDKDFNNEADTPDNFQSRRPNTSFCFLDIRSPGLGDTAMYLCATGRLARGAETQYFGPGTRLLVL.

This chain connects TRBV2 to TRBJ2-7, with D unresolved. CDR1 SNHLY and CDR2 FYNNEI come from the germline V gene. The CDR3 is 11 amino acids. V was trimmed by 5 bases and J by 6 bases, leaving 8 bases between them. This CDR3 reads CASSPSVEQYF. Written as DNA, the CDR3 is TGTGCCAGCAGTCCCTCCGTCGAGCAGTACTTC.

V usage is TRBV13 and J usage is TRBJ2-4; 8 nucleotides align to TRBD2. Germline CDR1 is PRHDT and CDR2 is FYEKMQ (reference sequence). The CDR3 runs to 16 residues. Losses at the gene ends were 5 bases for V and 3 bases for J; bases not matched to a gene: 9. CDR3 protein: CASSAQAGGYKNIQYF. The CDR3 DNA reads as TGTGCCAGCAGCGCTCAGGCGGGGGGCTACAAAAACATTCAGTACTTC.

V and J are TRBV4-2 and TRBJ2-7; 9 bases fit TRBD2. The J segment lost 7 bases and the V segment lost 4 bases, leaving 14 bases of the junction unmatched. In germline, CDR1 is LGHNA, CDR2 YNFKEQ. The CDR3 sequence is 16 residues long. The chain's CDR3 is CASSRGLGGGAEEQYF. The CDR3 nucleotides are TGTGCCAGCAGCCGGGGGCTAGGCGGGGGGGCAGAAGAGCAGTACTTC.

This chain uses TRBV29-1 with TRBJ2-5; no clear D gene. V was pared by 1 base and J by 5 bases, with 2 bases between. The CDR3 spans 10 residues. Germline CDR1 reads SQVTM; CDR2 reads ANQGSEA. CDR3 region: CSVEGETQYF. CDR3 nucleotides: TGCAGCGTTGAAGGGGAGACCCAGTACTTC.

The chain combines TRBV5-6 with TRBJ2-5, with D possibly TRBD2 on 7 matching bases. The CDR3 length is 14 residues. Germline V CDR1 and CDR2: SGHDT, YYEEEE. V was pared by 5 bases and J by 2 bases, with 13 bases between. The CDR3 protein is CASSNRGAQETQYF. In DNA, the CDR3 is TGTGCCAGCAGTAATCGGGGGGCGCAAGAGACCCAGTACTTC.

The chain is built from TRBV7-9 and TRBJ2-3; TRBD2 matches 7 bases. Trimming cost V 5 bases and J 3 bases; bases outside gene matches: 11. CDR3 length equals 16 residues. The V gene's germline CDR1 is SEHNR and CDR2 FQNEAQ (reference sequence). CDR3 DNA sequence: TGTGCCAGCAGCATCGGACCGGGACTAATAACAGATACGCAGTATTTT. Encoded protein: CASSIGPGLITDTQYF.

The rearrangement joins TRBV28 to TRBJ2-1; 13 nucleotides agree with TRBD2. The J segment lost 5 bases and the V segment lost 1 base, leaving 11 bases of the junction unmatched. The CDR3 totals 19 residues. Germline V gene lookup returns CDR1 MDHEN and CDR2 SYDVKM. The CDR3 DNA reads TGTGCCAGCAGTTTATTCACTAGCGGGGGGGAGGCGGTCGACAATGAGCAGTTCTTC. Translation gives CASSLFTSGGEAVDNEQFF.

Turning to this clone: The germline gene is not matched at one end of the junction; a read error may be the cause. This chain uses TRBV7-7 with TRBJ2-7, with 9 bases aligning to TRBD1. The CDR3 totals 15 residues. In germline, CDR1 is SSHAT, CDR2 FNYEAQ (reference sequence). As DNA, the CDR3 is TGTGCTAGCAGCCCGACCGGGGGACAGGGTTCCGAGCAGTACTTC. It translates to CASSPTGGQGSEQYF.

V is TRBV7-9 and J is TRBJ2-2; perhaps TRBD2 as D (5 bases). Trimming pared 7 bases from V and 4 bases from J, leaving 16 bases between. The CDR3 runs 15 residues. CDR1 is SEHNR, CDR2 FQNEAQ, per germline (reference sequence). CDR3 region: CASISAFEGTGELFF. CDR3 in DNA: TGTGCCAGCATCTCCGCCTTCGAGGGCACCGGGGAGCTGTTTTTT.

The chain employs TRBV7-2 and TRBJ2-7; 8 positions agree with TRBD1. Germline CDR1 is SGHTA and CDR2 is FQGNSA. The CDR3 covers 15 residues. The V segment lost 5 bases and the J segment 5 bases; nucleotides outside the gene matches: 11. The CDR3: CASSRRQGILHEQYF. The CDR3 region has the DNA TGTGCCAGCAGCAGAAGACAGGGGATCCTCCACGAGCAGTACTTC.

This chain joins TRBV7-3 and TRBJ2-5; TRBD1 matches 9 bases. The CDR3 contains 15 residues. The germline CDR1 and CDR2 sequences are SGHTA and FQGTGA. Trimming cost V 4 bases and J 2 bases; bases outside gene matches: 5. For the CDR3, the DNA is TGTGCCAGCAGCTCGACAGGGGGAGGACAAGAGACCCAGTACTTC. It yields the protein CASSSTGGGQETQYF.

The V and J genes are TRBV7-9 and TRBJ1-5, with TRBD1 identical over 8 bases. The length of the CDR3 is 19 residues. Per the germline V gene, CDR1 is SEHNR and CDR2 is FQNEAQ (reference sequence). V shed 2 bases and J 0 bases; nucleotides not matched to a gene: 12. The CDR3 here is CASSLNPGQDIFSNQPQHF. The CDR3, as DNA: TGTGCCAGCAGCTTAAATCCGGGACAGGATATCTTTAGCAATCAGCCCCAGCATTTT. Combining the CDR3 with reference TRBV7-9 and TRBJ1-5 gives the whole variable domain DTGVSQNPRHKITKRGQNVTFRCDPISEHNRLYWYRQTLGQGPEFLTYFQNEAQLEKSRLLSDRFSAERPKGSFSTLEIQRTEQGDSAMYLCASSLNPGQDIFSNQPQHFGDGTRLSIL.

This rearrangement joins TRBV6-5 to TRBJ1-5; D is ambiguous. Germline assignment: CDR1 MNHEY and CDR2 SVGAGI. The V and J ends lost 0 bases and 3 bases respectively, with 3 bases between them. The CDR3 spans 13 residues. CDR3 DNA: TGTGCCAGCAGTTACTCTAACAATCAGCCCCAGCATTTT. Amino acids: CASSYSNNQPQHF.

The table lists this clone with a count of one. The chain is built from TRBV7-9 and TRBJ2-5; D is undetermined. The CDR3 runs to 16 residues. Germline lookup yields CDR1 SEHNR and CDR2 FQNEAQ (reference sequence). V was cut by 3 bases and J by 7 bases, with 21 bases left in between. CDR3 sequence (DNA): TGTGCCAGCAGCTTTCCGGACGTTACTCAAGAGTGGACCCAGTACTTC. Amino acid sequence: CASSFPDVTQEWTQYF.

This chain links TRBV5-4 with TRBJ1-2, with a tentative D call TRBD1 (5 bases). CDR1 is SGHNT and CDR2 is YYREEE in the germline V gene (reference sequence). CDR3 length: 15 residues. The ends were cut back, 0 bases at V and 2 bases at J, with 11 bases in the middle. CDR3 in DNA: TGTGCCAGCAGCTTGGCCGGAGGGGACAACTATGGCTACACCTTC. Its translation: CASSLAGGDNYGYTF.

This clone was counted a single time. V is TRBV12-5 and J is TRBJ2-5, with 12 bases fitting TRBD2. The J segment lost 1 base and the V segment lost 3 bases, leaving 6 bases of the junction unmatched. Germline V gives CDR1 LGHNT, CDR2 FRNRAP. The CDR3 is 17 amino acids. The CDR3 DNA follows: TGTGCTAGTGGTTTCACGCTAGCGGGGGGGAGCCAAGAGACCCAGTACTTC. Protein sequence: CASGFTLAGGSQETQYF.

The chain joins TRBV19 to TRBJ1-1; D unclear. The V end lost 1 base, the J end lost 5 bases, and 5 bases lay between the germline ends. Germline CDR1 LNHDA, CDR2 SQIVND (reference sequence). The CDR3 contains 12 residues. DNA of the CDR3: TGTGCCAGTAGTATAGGAGCGACTGAAGCTTTCTTT. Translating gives CASSIGATEAFF.

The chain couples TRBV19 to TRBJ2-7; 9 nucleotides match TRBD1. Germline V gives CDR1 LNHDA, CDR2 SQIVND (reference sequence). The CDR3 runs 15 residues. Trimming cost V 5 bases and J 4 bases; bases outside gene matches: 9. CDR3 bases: TGTGCCAGTAGTCCCGGGACAGGGAGGAGGTACGAGCAGTACTTC. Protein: CASSPGTGRRYEQYF.

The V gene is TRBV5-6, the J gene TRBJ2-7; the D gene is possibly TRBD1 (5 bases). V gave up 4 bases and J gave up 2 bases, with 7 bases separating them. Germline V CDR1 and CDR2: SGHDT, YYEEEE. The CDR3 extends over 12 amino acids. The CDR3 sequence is CASSQQAYEQYF. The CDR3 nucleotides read TGTGCCAGCAGCCAACAGGCCTACGAGCAGTACTTC.

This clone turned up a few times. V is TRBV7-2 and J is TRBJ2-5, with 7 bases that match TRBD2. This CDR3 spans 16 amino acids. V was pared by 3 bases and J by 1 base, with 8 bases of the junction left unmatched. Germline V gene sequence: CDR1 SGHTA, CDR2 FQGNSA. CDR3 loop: CASSLDGGTTQETQYF. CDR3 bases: TGTGCCAGCAGCTTGGACGGGGGGACCACCCAAGAGACCCAGTACTTC.

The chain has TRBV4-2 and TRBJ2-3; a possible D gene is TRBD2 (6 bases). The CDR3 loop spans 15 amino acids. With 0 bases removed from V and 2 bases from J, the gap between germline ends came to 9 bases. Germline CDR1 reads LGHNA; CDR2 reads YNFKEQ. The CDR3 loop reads CASSQEGLTTDTQYF. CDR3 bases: TGTGCCAGCAGCCAAGAAGGACTAACCACAGATACGCAGTATTTT.

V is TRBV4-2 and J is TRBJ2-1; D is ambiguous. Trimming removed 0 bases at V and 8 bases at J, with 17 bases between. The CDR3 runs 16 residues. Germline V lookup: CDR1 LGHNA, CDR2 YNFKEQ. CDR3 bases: TGTGCCAGCAGCCAAGAGGCAGCCCGCGGTGCGGATGAGCAGTTCTTC. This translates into CASSQEAARGADEQFF.

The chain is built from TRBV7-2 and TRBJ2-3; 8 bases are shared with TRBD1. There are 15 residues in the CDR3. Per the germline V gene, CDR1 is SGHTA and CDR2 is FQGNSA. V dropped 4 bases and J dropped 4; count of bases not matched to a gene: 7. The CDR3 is CASSWPRTGPDTQYF. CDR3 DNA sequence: TGTGCCAGCAGCTGGCCGAGGACAGGGCCAGATACGCAGTATTTT.